One sample yielded the 8 T cell receptor beta chains listed below, sequenced in a study of blood T cells in healthy people across ages. The authors ran a second PCR of roughly 6 to 12 cycles using a sample-barcoded 5' primer and a J-beta primer mix. TCRdb recomputed calls from the 5' RACE reads with MiXCR, one row per CDR3 protein. The table includes about 1.5 million distinct CDR3 sequences, 35% to 45% detected once. Sample: blood. Receptors originate from a woman in her late teens or twenties in good health.

The genes are TRBV11-2 and TRBJ2-1; 9 bases are shared with TRBD2. Germline lookup yields CDR1 SGHAT and CDR2 FQNNGV. With 1 base clipped from V and 4 bases from J, the junction kept 8 bases outside the gene matches. The CDR3 has 17 residues. CDR3 amino acids: CASSLGRGRGGYNEQFF. CDR3 in DNA: TGTGCCAGCAGCTTAGGTCGGGGGCGGGGGGGATACAATGAGCAGTTCTTC.

This chain links TRBV29-1 with TRBJ1-2; perhaps TRBD1 as D (6 bases). Looked up from germline, CDR1 is SQVTM and CDR2 is ANQGSEA. Trimming left V 0 bases short and J 8 bases short, with 13 bases between. CDR3 size: 13 residues. The CDR3 loop is CSVEDRDGGGYTF. CDR3 DNA: TGCAGCGTTGAAGACCGGGACGGGGGCGGCTACACCTTC.

This clonotype has at least ten counts. The chain has TRBV3-1 and TRBJ1-5, with 8 bases that match TRBD1. This CDR3 is built from 14 residues. Germline values: CDR1 LGHDT, CDR2 YNNKEL (reference sequence). The ends lost 4 bases at V and 6 bases at J; junction bases unmatched: 5. The chain's CDR3 is CASSPSGGFQPQHF. CDR3 bases: TGTGCCAGCAGCCCTTCAGGGGGCTTTCAGCCCCAGCATTTT.

V usage is TRBV29-1 and J usage is TRBJ2-7; 8 nucleotides match TRBD2. V gave up 5 bases and J gave up 7 bases; unmatched junction bases: 13. Germline V gene lookup returns CDR1 SQVTM and CDR2 ANQGSEA. This CDR3 region has 14 residues. The CDR3 DNA is TGCAGCGTTATGGATAGCGGGGTGAGGAATGAGCAGTACTTC. Translated, it gives CSVMDSGVRNEQYF.

The rearrangement links TRBV4-1 to TRBJ2-1; no firm D call. This CDR3 has 16 residues. The V and J ends lost 1 base and 2 bases respectively, with 12 bases between them. In germline, CDR1 is MGHRA, CDR2 YSYEKL. CDR3 sequence (DNA): TGCGCCAGCAGCCAAGTAAGGGTGGACGCCTACAATGAGCAGTTCTTC. It translates to CASSQVRVDAYNEQFF.

The chain has TRBV7-8 and TRBJ1-5; D is uncertain. Germline V lookup: CDR1 SGHVS, CDR2 FQNEAQ. V was pared by 2 bases and J by 4 bases, with 9 bases between. This CDR3 is 14 amino acids long. The CDR3 region is CASSLWEGNQPQHF. The CDR3 coding sequence is TGTGCCAGCAGCTTATGGGAAGGGAATCAGCCCCAGCATTTT.

This clonotype was counted between two and nine times. The CDR3 nucleotides are TGTGCCAGCGGAACCTTGGGGACAGCCTATGGCTACACCTTC. Its translation: CASGTLGTAYGYTF. The rearrangement uses TRBV27 and TRBJ1-2; 7 bases agree with TRBD1. After removal of 8 bases from V and 4 bases from J, the junction contained 10 bases not matched to a gene. The germline V gene has CDR1 MNHEY and CDR2 SMNVEV (reference sequence). The CDR3 runs to 14 residues.

The sample holds many counts of this clonotype. This chain links TRBV12-3 or TRBV12-4 with TRBJ1-1; D is possibly TRBD1 (5 bases). V was trimmed by 6 bases and J by 5 bases, leaving 13 bases between them. CDR3 length equals 13 residues. The CDR3 spells CASSPFEGTEAFF. CDR3 nucleotide sequence: TGTGCCAGCAGCCCCTTTGAGGGGACTGAAGCTTTCTTT.